This T cell receptor (beta chain) was recorded in a study of blood T cells in healthy people across ages. This clonotype was seen more than once but under ten times. Its antigen is unidentified. Sample-barcoded 5' priming and a J-beta primer mix drove a second PCR of about 7 to 12 cycles. A template-switch adaptor containing 12 random nucleotides labeled each cDNA molecule. TCRdb redid the calling of the 5' RACE reads with MiXCR, one entry per CDR3 protein. Seen here are nearly 800,000 distinct CDR3 sequences, approximately 25% observed once, and the top ten hold under 4.5%. Study results and caveats: No conclusive comparison of naive versus antigen-experienced cells was possible with unsorted PBMCs.

The trim removed 8 bases at V and 1 base at J, leaving 13 bases unmatched. This CDR3 is built from 16 residues. From germline, CDR1 is SGHRS and CDR2 YFSETQ. This same sample was also part of a study on T cells of mothers and their children. As that report states: Evidence of persistent microchimeric T cell clones was absent.

The chain uses TRBV5-1 and TRBJ2-5; the match to TRBD2 covers 8 bases. Sequenced input: blood. The TCR originated in a boy aged 5-17 years in good health. CDR3 in amino acids: CASTSGTSWAQETQYF. The CDR3 nucleotides read TGCGCCAGTACGTCCGGGACTAGTTGGGCCCAAGAGACCCAGTACTTC.